Below, 23 T cell receptor beta chains from the same sample are listed, as sequenced in a study of human T cells and chemical hapten exposure (dated by TCRdb to about 2021). Read against the paper, the sample's time point label means: patch test 2, 6 weeks after DPC sensitization. The treatment or condition label corresponds to: therapeutic diphenylcyclopropenone sensitization with weekly scalp DPC. Library method: RACE. The instrument was a NextSeq 500. The public reads were reanalyzed by TCRdb: fastp trimming at Q25, MiXCR alignment, in-frame beta chains only. Each entry is one CDR3 protein sequence, shown with its most common DNA and genes. Within this sample are fewer than 150,000 distinct CDR3 sequences, with about 12% of them counted one time only. The top ten clones comprise around 1.4% of the sample. The material was whole blood, obtained in connection with sensitization to the hapten diphenylcyclopropenone (DPC). The receptor source for this set is a woman aged 50 to 60 with alopecia areata. Some clones in this sample may be carry-over from other donors' samples.

CDR3 in amino acids: CASSDIGKEGTDTQYF. CDR3 bases: TGTGCCAGCAGTGACATCGGCAAGGAGGGCACAGATACGCAGTATTTT. The gene calls are TRBV6-4 and TRBJ2-3; TRBD2 is a possible D gene (5 bases). Germline CDR1 MRHNA, CDR2 SNTAGT. The CDR3 length is 16 residues. V gave up 2 bases and J gave up 1 base, with 13 bases separating them.

With regard to this clonotype: The junction differs from germline at one of its ends, possibly a read error. The gene calls are TRBV6-2 or TRBV6-3 and TRBJ1-1, with 9 nucleotides matching TRBD1. Germline assignment: CDR1 MNHEY and CDR2 SVGEGT. This CDR3 has 14 residues. The CDR3 DNA is TGTGCCAGCAGTTTACAACAGGGGGCTGACGGAGGTATCTTT. Translation gives CASSLQQGADGGIF.

Of note for this clonotype: This may stem from a read error, because a much larger clone lies one nucleotide away. J is TRBJ2-2 and V is TRBV3-1; TRBD2 might be the D (5 bases). This CDR3 has 15 amino acids. Germline-derived CDR1 and CDR2 are LGHDT and YNNKEL (reference sequence). CDR3 in amino acids: CASSPLRGSTGEQFF. In nucleotides, the CDR3 is TGTGCCAGCAGCCCCCTACGGGGATCCACCGGGGAGCAGTTTTTT.

This clonotype was recorded at least ten times. The rearrangement uses TRBV24-1 and TRBJ2-2, with D perhaps TRBD2 (5 bases). Germline V gene data show CDR1 as KGHDR and CDR2 as SFDVKD. V was trimmed by 4 bases and J by 7 bases, leaving 6 bases between them. The CDR3 has 12 amino acids. The chain's CDR3 is CATSDGIGELFF. The DNA of the CDR3 is TGTGCCACCAGTGACGGGATCGGGGAGCTGTTTTTT.

To note about this clonotype: This may be a read error: a much more frequent sequence differs by one nucleotide. The chain uses TRBV6-5 and TRBJ1-5; D ambiguous. The CDR3 has 16 residues. V dropped 5 bases and J dropped 0 bases, with 14 bases sitting between them. From germline, CDR1 is MNHEY and CDR2 SVGAGI. The CDR3 is CASSPIGGHSNQPQHF. CDR3 DNA: TGTGCCAGCAGTCCTATAGGAGGGCATAGCAATCAGCCCCAGCATTTT.

This clonotype appeared once. A much larger clone lies a single base off, so this may be a read error. The chain is built from TRBV7-6 and TRBJ1-5, with no clear D. V shed 5 bases and J shed 4 bases, with 9 bases lying between them. This CDR3 contains 13 residues. The germline CDR1 and CDR2 sequences are SGHVS and FNYEAQ. The DNA of the CDR3 is TGTGCCAGCAGCACCAAACTTAATCAGCCCCAGCATTTT. Amino acid sequence: CASSTKLNQPQHF.

This clonotype came up a few times. The rearrangement links TRBV7-9 to TRBJ1-2, with D maybe TRBD1 (5 bases). The V end lost 5 bases, the J end lost 7 bases, and 17 bases lay between the germline ends. The CDR3 length is 14 residues. CDR1 SEHNR and CDR2 FQNEAQ come from the germline V gene (reference sequence). CDR3 bases: TGTGCCAGCAGCCGATCGGGACCCCTTGTTGGCTACACCTTC. Translating it yields CASSRSGPLVGYTF.

This clonotype was observed many times. This sequence joins TRBV28 and TRBJ2-2, with a possible D match to TRBD1 (6 bases). Germline-derived CDR1 and CDR2 are MDHEN and SYDVKM. V was clipped by 8 bases and J by 4 bases, with 14 bases between them. CDR3 length: 14 amino acids. The CDR3 DNA is TGTGCCAGCGGGCGCGTAGGGGGCACCGGGGAGCTGTTTTTT. This gives the protein CASGRVGGTGELFF.

V is TRBV7-2 and J is TRBJ2-7, with a weak D call TRBD2 (6 bases). CDR1 and CDR2 from the germline V gene are SGHTA and FQGNSA. This CDR3 is built from 15 residues. V lost 3 bases and J 2 bases, leaving 14 bases between the germline ends. The CDR3 loop is CASSLEGTGAYEQYF. The CDR3 bases are TGTGCCAGCAGCTTGGAGGGAACCGGGGCCTACGAGCAGTACTTC. Drawing the rest from reference TRBV7-2 and TRBJ2-7, the complete variable domain is GAGVSQSPSNKVTEKGKDVELRCDPISGHTALYWYRQSLGQGLEFLIYFQGNSAPDKSGLPSDRFSAERTGGSVSTLTIQRTQQEDSAVYLCASSLEGTGAYEQYFGPGTRLTVT.

This clonotype was recorded a few times. V is TRBV11-2 and J is TRBJ2-1; 13 bases line up with TRBD2. The CDR3 totals 15 residues. Germline V gene sequence: CDR1 SGHAT, CDR2 FQNNGV. V dropped 4 bases and J dropped 9; count of bases not matched to a gene: 6. The CDR3 spells CASSSGLAGVSEQFF. The DNA of the CDR3 is TGTGCCAGCAGCTCTGGACTAGCGGGAGTGAGTGAGCAGTTCTTC.

The chain carries TRBV4-1 and TRBJ1-3, with D uncertain. Germline CDR1 MGHRA, CDR2 YSYEKL. The CDR3 has 17 amino acids. V was clipped by 1 base and J by 0 bases, with 13 bases between them. CDR3 amino acids: CASSQVSTQRSGNTIYF. DNA of the CDR3: TGCGCCAGCAGCCAAGTCTCAACACAGCGCTCTGGAAACACCATATATTTT.

Ten or more counts support this clonotype. The chain joins TRBV5-1 to TRBJ2-5; 8 positions match TRBD2. The germline V gene has CDR1 SGHRS and CDR2 YFSETQ. V was clipped by 1 base and J by 4 bases; unmatched bases: 3. The CDR3 contains 14 residues. DNA for the CDR3: TGCGCCAGCAGCTTGCCGGGAGGGGTAGAGACCCAGTACTTC. Translated, it gives CASSLPGGVETQYF.

The rearrangement links TRBV20-1 to TRBJ2-2; D uncertain. The V gene lost 0 bases and the J gene lost 1 base, with 9 bases spanning the gap. The CDR3 extends over 15 amino acids. Germline V lookup: CDR1 DFQATT, CDR2 SNEGSKA (reference sequence). CDR3 region: CSARDFRKNTGELFF. In DNA, the CDR3 is TGCAGTGCTAGAGATTTCCGGAAGAACACCGGGGAGCTGTTTTTT.

Many counts were recorded for this clonotype. The chain has TRBV20-1 and TRBJ2-7; D not certain. Germline CDR1 is DFQATT and CDR2 is SNEGSKA (reference sequence). The length of the CDR3 is 12 residues. The V and J ends lost 6 bases and 0 bases respectively, with 9 bases between them. This CDR3 is CSAERSSYEQYF. The CDR3 DNA is TGCAGTGCCGAACGTAGCTCCTACGAGCAGTACTTC.

V and J are TRBV10-3 and TRBJ2-5; D ambiguous. Germline-derived CDR1 and CDR2 are ENHRY and SYGVKD. The CDR3 length is 13 residues. V lost 8 bases and J 2 bases, leaving 12 bases between the germline ends. CDR3 protein: CAIAGQEQETQYF. The DNA for the CDR3 is TGTGCCATCGCAGGTCAGGAGCAAGAGACCCAGTACTTC.

This clonotype was observed a handful of times. This sequence joins TRBV29-1 and TRBJ2-6; D is possibly TRBD1 or TRBD2 (5 bases each). There are 15 residues in the CDR3. Trimming removed 6 bases from V and 3 bases from J, with 15 bases in between. Germline loops: CDR1 SQVTM, CDR2 ANQGSEA. The CDR3, as DNA: TGCAGCGTCGGGTACACGGGACGTGGGGCCAACGTCCTGACTTTC. It yields the protein CSVGYTGRGANVLTF.

This clonotype was seen at least ten times. This rearrangement joins TRBV12-3 or TRBV12-4 to TRBJ1-2; possible D gene TRBD1, 6 bases. CDR3 length equals 15 residues. V gave up 1 base and J gave up 2 bases, with 11 bases separating them. The CDR3: CASSLGAGENYGYTF. The CDR3 nucleotides are TGTGCCAGCAGTTTAGGAGCAGGGGAAAACTATGGCTACACCTTC.

The CDR3 DNA reads TGTGCCAGCAGCTTAGAGAGGACAGAGACCGGGGAGCTGTTTTTT. It translates to CASSLERTETGELFF. The chain combines TRBV11-2 with TRBJ2-2; TRBD1 is a possible D gene (6 bases). Germline V gene data show CDR1 as SGHAT and CDR2 as FQNNGV. There are 15 residues in the CDR3. Trimming removed 0 bases from V and 5 bases from J, with 10 bases in between. Full variable domain (remainder filled in from reference TRBV11-2 and TRBJ2-2): EAGVAQSPRYKIIEKRQSVAFWCNPISGHATLYWYQQILGQGPKLLIQFQNNGVVDDSQLPKDRFSAERLKGVDSTLKIQPAKLEDSAVYLCASSLERTETGELFFGEGSRLTVL.

The chain employs TRBV3-2 and TRBJ2-7. TRBV3-2 is given as a pseudogene. The CDR3 is 13 residues long. The CDR3 DNA reads TGTGCCAGCAGCCCATCGAGTGGGTACGAGCAGTACTTC. This codes for CASSPSSGYEQYF.

This clonotype was seen ten or more times. CDR3 region: CASSPDPFSYGYTF. The CDR3 coding sequence is TGTGCCAGCAGCCCAGACCCCTTTTCCTATGGCTACACCTTC. The chain recombines TRBV7-6 with TRBJ1-2, with no clear D. From germline, CDR1 is SGHVS and CDR2 FNYEAQ. V was clipped by 5 bases and J by 4 bases, with 14 bases between them. This CDR3 spans 14 amino acids.

The sample holds a few counts of this clonotype. This sequence joins TRBV12-3 or TRBV12-4 and TRBJ1-4, with 8 nucleotides matching TRBD1. This CDR3 has 11 residues. After removal of 6 bases from V and 11 bases from J, the junction contained 2 bases not matched to a gene. The CDR3 DNA reads as TGTGCCAGCAGCCGGACAGGGAAACTGTTTTTT. Protein sequence: CASSRTGKLFF.

This chain connects TRBV12-3 or TRBV12-4 to TRBJ1-2; TRBD1 is a possible D gene (5 bases). Deletions cut 3 bases from V and 8 bases from J, with 10 bases between. The CDR3 covers 12 residues. CDR3 coding DNA: TGTGCCAGCAGTTTTGCGGGGGAAGGCTACACCTTC. It translates to CASSFAGEGYTF.

This clonotype appeared a few times. In nucleotides, the CDR3 is TGTGCCAGCAGCCAACCTCCTGGACATCCCGAGCAGTACTTC. It encodes CASSQPPGHPEQYF. V gene TRBV3-1 combines with J gene TRBJ2-7; TRBD1 is a possible D gene (5 bases). Germline V gene data show CDR1 as LGHDT and CDR2 as YNNKEL (reference sequence). With 2 bases removed from V and 6 bases from J, the gap between germline ends came to 14 bases. CDR3 length: 14 amino acids.